The clone carrying this TCR beta chain was seen repeatedly, ten times or more. Its antigen is currently unknown. This sample was taken from a study of molecular identifiers for immune sequencing clone quantification. Study-level findings and limits: Effector cells had over 99% of their molecules in clones above 20 RNA copies, while naive cells had under 1%.

The CDR3 totals 16 residues. From germline, CDR1 is SSHAT and CDR2 FNYEAQ (reference sequence). V was clipped by 5 bases and J by 2 bases; unmatched bases: 4. Preparation of the bulk TCR libraries relied on previously described methods and listed TCR primers. MiXCR was run by TCRdb on the PCR reads, yielding one entry per CDR3 protein. Here the sample spans about 23,000 distinct CDR3 sequences, roughly 18% being singletons. The sequenced sample was naive CD8+ T cells from blood, with Jurkat cell RNA spiked in. Subset denoted: FACS-sorted CD8+CD4-CCR7+CD45RA+ naive T cells. This chain joins TRBV7-7 and TRBJ2-3; 13 nucleotides align to TRBD2. The sequence came from a human donor in good health. Some libraries in this study had Jurkat cell RNA spiked in. CDR3 bases: TGTGCCAGCAGCGAGGGACTAGCGGGGCCCACAGATACGCAGTATTTT. Encoded protein: CASSEGLAGPTDTQYF.